This TCR beta chain was found in a study of T-cell reconstitution after alpha-beta-depleted transplantation in children. This clonotype was found many times. The TCRbeta library incorporated unique molecular identifiers. TCRdb processed the PCR reads anew with MiXCR; each CDR3 protein has one entry. Of 600,000 to 700,000 distinct CDR3 sequences detected, around a sixth appear once; the ten largest clones hold 1.1%. V gave up 8 bases and J gave up 2 bases, with 17 bases separating them. This CDR3 comprises 15 residues. Germline CDR1 MNHNS, CDR2 SASEGT. The rearrangement joins TRBV6-1 to TRBJ2-3, with D possibly TRBD2 on 6 matching bases. This sequence originates from a human donor who donated a stem cell graft to a child with acute myeloid leukemia. The specimen was PBMCs from the stem cell graft donor, collected from the stem cell graft. The CDR3 is CASSPVSGPTDTQYF. For the CDR3, the DNA is TGTGCCAGCTCTCCCGTGAGCGGGCCCACAGATACGCAGTATTTT.